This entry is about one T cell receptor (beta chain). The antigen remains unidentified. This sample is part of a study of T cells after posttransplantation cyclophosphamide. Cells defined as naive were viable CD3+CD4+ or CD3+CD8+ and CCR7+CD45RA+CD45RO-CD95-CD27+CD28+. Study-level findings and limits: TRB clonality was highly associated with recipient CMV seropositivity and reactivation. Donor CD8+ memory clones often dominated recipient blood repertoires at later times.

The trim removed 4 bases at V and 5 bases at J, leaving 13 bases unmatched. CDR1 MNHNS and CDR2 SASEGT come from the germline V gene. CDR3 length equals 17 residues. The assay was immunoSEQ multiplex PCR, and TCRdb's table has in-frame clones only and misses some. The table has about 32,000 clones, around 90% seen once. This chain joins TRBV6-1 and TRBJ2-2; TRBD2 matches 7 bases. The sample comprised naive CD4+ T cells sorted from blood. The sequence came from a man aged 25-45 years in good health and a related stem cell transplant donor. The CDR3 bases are TGTGCCAGCAGTGCGTCTCCGGGCGGGGGAGGGACCGGGGAGCTGTTTTTT. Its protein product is CASSASPGGGGTGELFF.